Reported below is one TCR beta chain. The data were obtained in a study of control samples from healthy donors and cancer patients. Measured with immunoSEQ multiplex PCR; TCRdb has only the in-frame clones, and not every one. The sample records roughly 200,000 clones, around 94% being singletons. Germline lookup yields CDR1 SGHTA and CDR2 FQGTGA. The CDR3 is 15 residues long. V was trimmed by 1 base and J by 9 bases, leaving 16 bases between them. The sequence was obtained from a man over 45 in good health. The rearrangement uses TRBV7-3 and TRBJ1-5; D is perhaps TRBD1 (5 bases). What was sequenced was blood. CDR3: CASSLSPGRGRPQHF. The CDR3 nucleotides are TGTGCCAGCAGCTTAAGCCCGGGAAGGGGTCGGCCCCAGCATTTT.